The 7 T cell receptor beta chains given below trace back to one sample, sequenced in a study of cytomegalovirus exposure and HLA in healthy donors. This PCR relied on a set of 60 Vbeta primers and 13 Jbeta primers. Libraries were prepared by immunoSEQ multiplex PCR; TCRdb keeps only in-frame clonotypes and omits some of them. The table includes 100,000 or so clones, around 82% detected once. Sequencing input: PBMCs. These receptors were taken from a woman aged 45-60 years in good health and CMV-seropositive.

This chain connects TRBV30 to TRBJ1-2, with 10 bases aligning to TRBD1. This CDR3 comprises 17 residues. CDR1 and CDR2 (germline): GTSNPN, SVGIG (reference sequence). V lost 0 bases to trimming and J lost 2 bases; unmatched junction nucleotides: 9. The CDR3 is CAWSVSGTGEMNYGYTF. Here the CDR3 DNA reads TGTGCCTGGAGTGTATCCGGGACAGGGGAGATGAACTATGGCTACACCTTC. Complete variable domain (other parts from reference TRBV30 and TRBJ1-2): SQTIHQWPATLVQPVGSPLSLECTVEGTSNPNLYWYRQAAGRGLQLLFYSVGIGQISSEVPQNLSASRPQDRQFILSSKKLLLSDSGFYLCAWSVSGTGEMNYGYTFGSGTRLTVV.

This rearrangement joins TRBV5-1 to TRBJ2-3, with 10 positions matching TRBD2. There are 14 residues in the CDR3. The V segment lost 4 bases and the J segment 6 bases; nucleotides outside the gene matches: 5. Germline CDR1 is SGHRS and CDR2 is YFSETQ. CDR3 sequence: CASSGTSEGDTQYF. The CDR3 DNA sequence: TGCGCCAGCAGCGGGACTAGCGAGGGGGATACGCAGTATTTT. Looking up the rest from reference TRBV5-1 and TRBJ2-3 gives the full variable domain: KAGVTQTPRYLIKTRGQQVTLSCSPISGHRSVSWYQQTPGQGLQFLFEYFSETQRNKGNFPGRFSGRQFSNSRSEMNVSTLELGDSALYLCASSGTSEGDTQYFGPGTRLTVL.

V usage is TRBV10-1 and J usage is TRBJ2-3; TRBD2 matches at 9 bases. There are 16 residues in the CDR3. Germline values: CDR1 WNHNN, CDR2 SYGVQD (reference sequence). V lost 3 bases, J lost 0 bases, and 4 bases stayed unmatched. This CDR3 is CASSDEGLASTDTQYF. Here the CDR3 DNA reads TGCGCCAGCAGTGATGAAGGACTAGCGAGCACAGATACGCAGTATTTT.

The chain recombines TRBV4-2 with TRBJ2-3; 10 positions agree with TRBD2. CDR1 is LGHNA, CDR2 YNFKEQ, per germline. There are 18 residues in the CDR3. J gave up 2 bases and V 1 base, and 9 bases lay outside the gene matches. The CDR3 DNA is TGTGCCAGCAGCCAAGGGGCTAGCGGGGGCTTCCACACAGATACGCAGTATTTT. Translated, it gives CASSQGASGGFHTDTQYF.

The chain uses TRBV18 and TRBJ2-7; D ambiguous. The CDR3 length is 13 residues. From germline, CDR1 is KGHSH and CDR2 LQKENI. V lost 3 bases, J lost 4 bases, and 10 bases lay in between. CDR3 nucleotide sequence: TGTGCCAGCTCACCTCCACTACTATACGAGCAGTACTTC. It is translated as CASSPPLLYEQYF.

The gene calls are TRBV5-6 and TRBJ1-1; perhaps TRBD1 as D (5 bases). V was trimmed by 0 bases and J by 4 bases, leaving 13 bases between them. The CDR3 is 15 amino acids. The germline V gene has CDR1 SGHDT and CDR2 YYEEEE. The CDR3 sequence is CASSLGLGVGTEAFF. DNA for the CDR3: TGTGCCAGCAGCTTGGGTTTAGGGGTGGGCACTGAAGCTTTCTTT.

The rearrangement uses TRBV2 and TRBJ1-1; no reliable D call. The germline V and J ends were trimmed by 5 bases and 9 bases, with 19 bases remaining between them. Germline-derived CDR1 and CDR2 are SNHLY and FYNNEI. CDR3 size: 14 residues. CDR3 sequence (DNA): TGTGCCAGCAGTTCGGTAGAGGGTCTTAAGAAAGCTTTCTTT. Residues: CASSSVEGLKKAFF. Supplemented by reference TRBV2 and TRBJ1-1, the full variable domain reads EPEVTQTPSHQVTQMGQEVILRCVPISNHLYFYWYRQILGQKVEFLVSFYNNEISEKSEIFDDQFSVERPDGSNFTLKIRSTKLEDSAMYFCASSSVEGLKKAFFGQGTRLTVV.